Sequencing of this T cell receptor (beta chain) was carried out in a study of T cell changes during pregnancy in multiple sclerosis. Clones were read by immunoSEQ multiplex PCR, and TCRdb kept only the in-frame ones, dropping some. The sample lists 48,000 or so clones; 80% to 90% were seen once. Between the trimmed V and J ends, which lost 4 bases and 7 bases, there was a span of 17 bases. CDR3 length equals 15 residues. CDR1 and CDR2 (germline): LGHNA, YSLEER. Sequenced here: CD4+ T cells from peripheral blood mononuclear cells, sampled in the second trimester of pregnancy. This sequence joins TRBV4-3 and TRBJ2-1; D gene uncertain. The source is a female donor with multiple sclerosis, enrolled in a pregnancy study. As DNA, the CDR3 is TGCGCCAGCAGCCGCGGCACATTGAAGCAGAATGAGCAGTTCTTC. Its translation is CASSRGTLKQNEQFF.